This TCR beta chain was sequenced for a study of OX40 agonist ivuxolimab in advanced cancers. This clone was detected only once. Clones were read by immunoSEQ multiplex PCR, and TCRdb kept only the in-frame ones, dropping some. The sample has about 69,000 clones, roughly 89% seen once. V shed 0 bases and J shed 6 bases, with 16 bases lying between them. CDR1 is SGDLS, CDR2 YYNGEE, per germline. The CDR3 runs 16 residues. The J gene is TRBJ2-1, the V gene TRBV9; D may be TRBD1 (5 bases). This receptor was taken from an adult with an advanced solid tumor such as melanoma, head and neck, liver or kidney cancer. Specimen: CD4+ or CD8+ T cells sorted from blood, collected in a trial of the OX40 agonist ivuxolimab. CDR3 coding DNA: TGTGCCAGCAGCGTAGAAGATCGATGGGGCTCCAATGAGCAGTTCTTC. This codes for CASSVEDRWGSNEQFF.